Presented here are 20 T cell receptor beta chains from one specimen sequenced in a study of T cells in Graves' hyperthyroidism and ophthalmopathy. Amplification of TCR beta CDR3 regions was performed using RNA transcripts as template. The HTBI set primed first-round TCR CDR3 RT-PCR. Each CDR3 protein is one row after TCRdb ran MiXCR on the multiplex PCR reads. In the table there are about 290,000 distinct CDR3 sequences, around a fifth of which are singletons. The sample consisted of blood. The receptor source for this set is a man aged 45-60 years with Graves' ophthalmopathy.

This clonotype was counted at least ten times. V usage is TRBV20-1 and J usage is TRBJ1-1; no reliable D call. In germline, CDR1 is DFQATT, CDR2 SNEGSKA (reference sequence). Trimming took 3 bases from V and 8 from J, leaving 7 bases between them. The CDR3 loop spans 10 amino acids. The DNA of the CDR3 is TGCAGTGCTAGCGGTACAGAAGCTTTCTTT. It translates to CSASGTEAFF.

This clonotype showed up many times. The chain couples TRBV11-2 to TRBJ2-1; D is perhaps TRBD1 (6 bases). Trimming left V 1 base short and J 6 bases short, with 13 bases between. Germline CDR1 and CDR2: SGHAT and FQNNGV. This CDR3 comprises 15 residues. CDR3 in DNA: TGTGCCAGCAGCTTAGCCCAGGGGTCGGTCAATGAGCAGTTCTTC. Its protein is CASSLAQGSVNEQFF.

This clonotype occurred a few times. The V gene is TRBV9, the J gene TRBJ2-3; 9 positions match TRBD2. CDR1 is SGDLS, CDR2 YYNGEE, per germline. The junction had 6 bases not matched to a gene; V was cut back by 0 bases and J by 1 base. CDR3 length: 17 residues. The CDR3 reads CASSVGLSGRGTDTQYF. The CDR3 DNA follows: TGTGCCAGCAGCGTAGGCCTTAGCGGGAGAGGCACAGATACGCAGTATTTT.

The chain has TRBV20-1 and TRBJ2-7, with D perhaps matching TRBD2 (6 bases). V lost 0 bases and J lost 0, with 12 bases in between. This CDR3 has 15 residues. The germline V gene encodes CDR1 DFQATT and CDR2 SNEGSKA (reference sequence). This CDR3 reads CSARDHRGFSYEQYF. The CDR3 nucleotides are TGCAGTGCTAGAGATCACCGGGGGTTCTCCTACGAGCAGTACTTC.

The chain's CDR3 is CATSDFRNTEAFF. In nucleotides, the CDR3 is TGTGCCACCAGTGACTTCAGGAACACTGAAGCTTTCTTT. V and J are TRBV24-1 and TRBJ1-1, with unresolved D. This CDR3 comprises 13 residues. The germline CDR1 and CDR2 sequences are KGHDR and SFDVKD. V lost 4 bases, J lost 1 base, and 6 bases lay in between.

The rearrangement uses TRBV27 and TRBJ1-2; D may be TRBD1 (6 bases). Trimming stripped 2 bases from V and 3 bases from J, with 10 bases between. CDR3 length: 14 residues. Germline V gives CDR1 MNHEY, CDR2 SMNVEV (reference sequence). DNA for the CDR3: TGTGCCAGCAGTTTAACAGGGCCCCACTATGGCTACACCTTC. Translation gives CASSLTGPHYGYTF.

This clonotype was found a few times. This sequence joins TRBV2 and TRBJ2-5; perhaps TRBD2 as D (6 bases). CDR1 is SNHLY, CDR2 FYNNEI, per germline. Trimming pared 6 bases from V and 1 base from J, leaving 9 bases between. There are 13 residues in the CDR3. The CDR3 sequence is CASRRDFQETQYF. For the CDR3, the DNA is TGTGCCAGCAGGAGGGACTTCCAAGAGACCCAGTACTTC.

This chain uses TRBV20-1 with TRBJ1-6, with TRBD1 identical over 7 bases. Germline lookup yields CDR1 DFQATT and CDR2 SNEGSKA (reference sequence). The CDR3 has 15 residues. Trimming removed 4 bases from V and 9 bases from J; junction bases left unmatched: 12. This CDR3 reads CSAKMSLTGTSPLHF. CDR3 coding DNA: TGCAGTGCTAAGATGTCCCTGACAGGGACTTCACCCCTCCACTTT.

This clonotype was seen more than once but under ten times. This chain connects TRBV5-6 to TRBJ2-1; D gene ambiguous. This CDR3 is built from 11 residues. Trimming stripped 4 bases from V and 14 bases from J, with 13 bases between. In germline, CDR1 is SGHDT, CDR2 YYEEEE. The CDR3 loop is CASSQDLQEFF. The DNA of the CDR3 is TGTGCCAGCAGCCAGGACCTCCAAGAGTTCTTC. Variable domain in full (rest from reference TRBV5-6 and TRBJ2-1): DAGVTQSPTHLIKTRGQQVTLRCSPKSGHDTVSWYQQALGQGPQFIFQYYEEEERQRGNFPDRFSGHQFPNYSSELNVNALLLGDSALYLCASSQDLQEFFGPGTRLTVL.

This clonotype has only a few counts. This chain uses TRBV25-1 with TRBJ1-4, with D possibly matching TRBD1 (6 bases). The CDR3 loop spans 17 amino acids. Deletions cut 6 bases from V and 0 bases from J, with 17 bases between. Germline loops: CDR1 MGHDK, CDR2 SYGVNS. CDR3 DNA: TGTGCCAGCAGCGAAACAGGGCTCGGTGCAACTAATGAAAAACTGTTTTTT. Translation gives CASSETGLGATNEKLFF.

The chain combines TRBV9 with TRBJ1-3, with no clear D. Germline loops: CDR1 SGDLS, CDR2 YYNGEE. Trimming took off 0 bases at V and 9 bases at J, with 13 bases between the two ends. The CDR3 consists of 14 residues. In DNA form, the CDR3 reads TGTGCCAGCAGCGTAGTAGGGAAAGACGGCACCATATATTTT. Amino acids: CASSVVGKDGTIYF. The whole variable domain, filled in from reference TRBV9 and TRBJ1-3, reads DSGVTQTPKHLITATGQRVTLRCSPRSGDLSVYWYQQSLDQGLQFLIQYYNGEERAKGNILERFSAQQFPDLHSELNLSSLELGDSALYFCASSVVGKDGTIYFGEGSWLTVV.

This clonotype was seen repeatedly, ten times or more. The chain joins TRBV2 to TRBJ1-1; TRBD1 aligns across 8 bases. CDR3 length equals 13 residues. J lost 4 bases, V lost 7 bases, and 5 bases had no gene match. Germline V gene sequence: CDR1 SNHLY, CDR2 FYNNEI. Here the CDR3 reads CASTGQGSTEAFF. In DNA form, the CDR3 reads TGTGCCAGCACCGGACAGGGCAGCACTGAAGCTTTCTTT.

The chain links TRBV28 to TRBJ1-6; 7 nucleotides line up with TRBD1. Trimming cost V 6 bases and J 5 bases; bases outside gene matches: 4. The CDR3 is made up of 14 amino acids. CDR1 and CDR2 (germline): MDHEN, SYDVKM. The CDR3 loop reads CASRVGQHNSPLHF. The CDR3 DNA is TGTGCCAGCAGGGTGGGACAGCATAATTCACCCCTCCACTTT.

The table lists this clonotype with many counts. This chain joins TRBV9 and TRBJ1-1; possible D gene TRBD1, 6 bases. The V end lost 2 bases, the J end lost 5 bases, and 13 bases lay between the germline ends. The CDR3 is 14 amino acids. The germline CDR1 and CDR2 sequences are SGDLS and YYNGEE. This CDR3 is CASSVTQGATEAFF. In DNA form, the CDR3 reads TGTGCCAGCAGCGTGACACAGGGTGCGACTGAAGCTTTCTTT.

This clonotype was detected many times. The V and J genes are TRBV18 and TRBJ2-5, with D possibly matching TRBD2 (5 bases). The germline CDR1 and CDR2 sequences are KGHSH and LQKENI. Deletions cut 5 bases from V and 2 bases from J, with 18 bases between. The CDR3 contains 16 residues. The CDR3 nucleotides read TGTGCCAGCTCAAAGCGGAGCGGAGTGGGACAAGAGACCCAGTACTTC. This sequence encodes CASSKRSGVGQETQYF.

This clonotype was seen repeatedly, ten times or more. V gene TRBV7-8 combines with J gene TRBJ2-7, with 7 bases fitting TRBD2. Germline CDR1 reads SGHVS; CDR2 reads FQNEAQ. The CDR3 is 14 residues long. The trim removed 3 bases at V and 7 bases at J, leaving 9 bases unmatched. CDR3 in DNA: TGTGCCAGCAGCTTGGGAGGGGACGGGAAGGAGCAGTACTTC. Translation gives CASSLGGDGKEQYF.

This clonotype was recorded many times. The chain employs TRBV18 and TRBJ2-1, with D perhaps matching TRBD1 or TRBD2 (5 bases each). The ends were cut back, 2 bases at V and 10 bases at J, with 15 bases in the middle. Germline loops: CDR1 KGHSH, CDR2 LQKENI. The CDR3 is 14 residues long. The CDR3 is CASSPFRDPREQFF. DNA for the CDR3: TGTGCCAGCTCACCATTCCGGGACCCACGGGAGCAGTTCTTC. Drawing the rest from reference TRBV18 and TRBJ2-1, the complete variable domain is NAGVMQNPRHLVRRRGQEARLRCSPMKGHSHVYWYRQLPEEGLKFMVYLQKENIIDESGMPKERFSAEFPKEGPSILRIQQVVRGDSAAYFCASSPFRDPREQFFGPGTRLTVL.

This clonotype has just a few counts. The V and J genes are TRBV19 and TRBJ1-1; D perhaps matches TRBD1 (6 bases). CDR3 length: 12 residues. Trimming cost V 11 bases and J 4 bases, with 14 bases left between them. Germline lookup yields CDR1 LNHDA and CDR2 SQIVND (reference sequence). CDR3 nucleotides: TGTGCCTCCGGACAGAGGGGCACTGAAGCTTTCTTT. Encoded protein: CASGQRGTEAFF.

This clonotype was found many times. V usage is TRBV12-3 or TRBV12-4 and J usage is TRBJ1-5; no definite D call. Trimming took 6 bases from V and 3 from J, leaving 6 bases between them. CDR3 length: 12 amino acids. This chain's CDR3 is CASSLNNQPQHF. The CDR3 region has the DNA TGTGCCAGCAGCCTGAACAATCAGCCCCAGCATTTT.

The chain recombines TRBV7-8 with TRBJ2-4; TRBD2 matches at 7 bases. The CDR3 spans 15 residues. V trimming: 1 base; J trimming: 4 bases; junction bases outside the gene matches: 4. CDR1 is SGHVS and CDR2 is FQNEAQ in the germline V gene. The CDR3 region is CASSLGGGGKNIQYF. CDR3 nucleotides: TGTGCCAGCAGCTTAGGGGGGGGGGGAAAAAACATTCAGTACTTC.